This TCR beta chain appears in the sequencing data of a study of T cells after yellow fever vaccination. Each CDR3 protein is one row after TCRdb ran MiXCR on the 5' RACE reads. This sample has a few hundred thousand distinct CDR3 sequences, with about 4% found just once. V was clipped by 5 bases and J by 6 bases, with 14 bases between them. This CDR3 region has 14 residues. The clonotype originates from a man aged 18 to 35 who received the YFV17D yellow fever vaccine. Sequenced here: PBMCs, sampled 5 days after the yellow fever booster vaccination. The chain uses TRBV12-3 or TRBV12-4 and TRBJ1-5; D not certain. CDR3 nucleotides: TGTGCCAGCAGTCCGCCTGGGTTTGTTCAGCCCCAGCATTTT. Translation gives CASSPPGFVQPQHF.